The TCR beta chain described here comes from a study of blood T cell repertoires in COVID-19. Background on the study: From the United States, Italy and Spain came samples of acute and convalescent COVID-19.

The CDR3 runs 13 residues. V was pared by 4 bases and J by 8 bases, with 4 bases of the junction left unmatched. Germline loops: CDR1 KGHDR, CDR2 SFDVKD. Residents of approximately 25 US areas, aged about 18 to 95 years, made up the participants. Donors in Cohort 3 counted as recovered after two negative PCRs, clearance, or symptom resolution. In the original processing: Amplification of reference gene primers was used by the study to estimate nucleated cell counts. Assay: immunoSEQ multiplex PCR; the TCRdb copy retains only in-frame clones and omits some. The V and J calls and the clone size are those of that table, but D and trimming were determined from the DNA. The sample records about 170,000 clones, around 78% being singletons.

Sequenced: PBMCs or T cells enriched from blood (not recorded which). This chain uses TRBV24-1 with TRBJ1-3; 7 nucleotides match TRBD1. The source of this sequence is a woman aged 45 to 65 who had recovered from COVID-19. The CDR3 protein is CATSDTGEHTIYF. CDR3 bases: TGTGCCACCAGTGACACAGGGGAGCACACCATATATTTT.